This record covers a single T cell receptor beta chain. No antigen is known for it. The data were obtained in a study of cytomegalovirus exposure and HLA in healthy donors. General study findings and limits: The number of N-insertions in an Asian-associated ancestry cluster was reportedly below the approximately 600-donor mean in a later analysis.

CDR3 length: 14 residues. CDR1 MNHNS and CDR2 SASEGT come from the germline V gene. V gave up 7 bases and J gave up 1 base; unmatched junction bases: 5. The PCR ran on 60 Vbeta and 13 Jbeta primers. Assay: immunoSEQ multiplex PCR; the TCRdb copy retains only in-frame clones and omits some. The sample has about 140,000 clones, 70% to 85% seen once; the top ten hold around 10%. Sequencing used PBMCs. The clonotype was recovered from a woman between 55 and 75 years old in good health and CMV-seropositive. The gene calls are TRBV6-1 and TRBJ2-3, with TRBD2 matching over 7 bases. In nucleotides, the CDR3 is TGTGCCAGCACCCGGAGCGGGGGCACAGATACGCAGTATTTT. The encoded protein is CASTRSGGTDTQYF.